These 17 T cell receptor beta chains share one sample of origin, sequenced in a study of T cells after yellow fever vaccination. TCRdb analysed the 5' RACE reads with MiXCR anew, one entry per CDR3 protein. Of 250,000 or so distinct CDR3 sequences listed, around 6.7% are singletons. The sequences come from CD4+ T cells sorted from PBMCs, collected on the day of the yellow fever booster vaccination. The origin of the receptors is a man aged 25-40 years who received the YFV17D yellow fever vaccine.

The V and J genes are TRBV7-3 and TRBJ2-6; tentative D call: TRBD1 (6 bases). The germline V gene encodes CDR1 SGHTA and CDR2 FQGTGA. The CDR3 has 15 residues. Trimming removed 5 bases at V and 1 base at J, with 9 bases between. The CDR3 spells CASSTQGSGANVLTF. CDR3 coding DNA: TGTGCCAGCAGCACACAGGGATCTGGGGCCAACGTCCTGACTTTC.

This clonotype has ten or more counts. The chain carries TRBV5-1 and TRBJ2-7; TRBD2 might be the D (5 bases). V was cut by 0 bases and J by 6 bases, with 13 bases left in between. This CDR3 spans 14 amino acids. In germline, CDR1 is SGHRS, CDR2 YFSETQ. The CDR3 sequence: CASSLVLDRGEQYF. The CDR3 DNA reads TGCGCCAGCAGCTTGGTACTAGATCGGGGCGAGCAGTACTTC.

A note on this clonotype: A read error may produce the germline difference seen at one junction end. The chain is built from TRBV3-1 and TRBJ2-7; 7 positions match TRBD1. Germline V gene lookup returns CDR1 LGHDT and CDR2 YNNKEL (reference sequence). The CDR3 has 12 amino acids. The chain's CDR3 is CASSSTGSPGFF. CDR3 coding DNA: TGTGCCAGCAGCTCGACAGGGTCGCCGGGGTTCTTC.

The rearrangement uses TRBV5-1 and TRBJ2-1; no clear D gene. From germline, CDR1 is SGHRS and CDR2 YFSETQ. The CDR3 sequence is 16 residues long. The V end lost 4 bases, the J end lost 0 bases, and 14 bases lay between the germline ends. The CDR3 coding sequence is TGCGCCAGCAGCCCCGATTTGGTTAGCTCCTACAATGAGCAGTTCTTC. It yields the protein CASSPDLVSSYNEQFF.

The chain combines TRBV12-3 or TRBV12-4 with TRBJ1-6; TRBD1 is a possible D gene (5 bases). Deletions cut 5 bases from V and 9 bases from J, with 14 bases between. The CDR3 runs to 14 residues. This chain's CDR3 is CASSQGPTSSPLHF. The CDR3 region has the DNA TGTGCCAGCAGTCAGGGACCTACCAGTTCACCCCTCCACTTT.

Turning to this clonotype: Given a much more abundant clone one base away, this may be a read error. The chain carries TRBV7-2 and TRBJ2-5; D gene uncertain. Trimming pared 5 bases from V and 4 bases from J, leaving 8 bases between. The CDR3 contains 12 residues. Germline loops: CDR1 SGHTA, CDR2 FQGNSA. The CDR3 region is CASSRSRETQYF. The CDR3 DNA follows: TGTGCCAGCAGCCGATCCAGAGAGACCCAGTACTTC.

V usage is TRBV12-3 or TRBV12-4 and J usage is TRBJ2-1; D could derive from TRBD1 or TRBD2 (6 bases each). The CDR3 has 15 residues. The CDR3 DNA reads as TGTGCTACTCGGGGGCCCTCCTCGAGAGGGAATGAGCAGTTCTTC. Encoded protein: CATRGPSSRGNEQFF.

This clonotype was found a few times. The CDR3 DNA follows: TGTGCCAGCAGCCAGGGGGTTCCGGAGACCCAGTACTTC. Its translation is CASSQGVPETQYF. The V gene is TRBV7-2, the J gene TRBJ2-5, with 7 positions matching TRBD1. The V segment lost 5 bases and the J segment 5 bases; nucleotides outside the gene matches: 5. The germline gives CDR1 SGHTA, CDR2 FQGNSA. The CDR3 is made up of 13 amino acids. The full variable domain, with the rest looked up from reference TRBV7-2 and TRBJ2-5, is GAGVSQSPSNKVTEKGKDVELRCDPISGHTALYWYRQSLGQGLEFLIYFQGNSAPDKSGLPSDRFSAERTGGSVSTLTIQRTQQEDSAVYLCASSQGVPETQYFGPGTRLLVL.

V gene TRBV28 combines with J gene TRBJ1-5; D not resolved. CDR3 length: 14 amino acids. The germline CDR1 and CDR2 sequences are MDHEN and SYDVKM. The V gene lost 4 bases and the J gene lost 4 bases, with 11 bases spanning the gap. CDR3 nucleotides: TGTGCCAGCAGTTCCCTCGCCCGGAATCAGCCCCAGCATTTT. This encodes CASSSLARNQPQHF.

The sample holds many counts of this clonotype. This sequence joins TRBV20-1 and TRBJ2-5; D gene unclear. V was cut by 2 bases and J by 3 bases, with 4 bases left in between. Looked up from germline, CDR1 is DFQATT and CDR2 is SNEGSKA (reference sequence). This CDR3 has 11 amino acids. The chain's CDR3 is CSARLKETQYF. Written as DNA, the CDR3 is TGCAGTGCTAGACTAAAAGAGACCCAGTACTTC.

This clonotype was seen more than once but under ten times. The chain uses TRBV28 and TRBJ2-7; the D gene is possibly TRBD2 (5 bases). Trimming removed 7 bases at V and 0 bases at J, with 13 bases between. Germline-derived CDR1 and CDR2 are MDHEN and SYDVKM. The CDR3 spans 14 residues. CDR3 loop: CASTLAGSSYEQYF. For the CDR3, the DNA is TGTGCCAGCACGTTAGCTGGGAGCTCCTACGAGCAGTACTTC. Full variable domain (outside the CDR3, taken from reference TRBV28 and TRBJ2-7): DVKVTQSSRYLVKRTGEKVFLECVQDMDHENMFWYRQDPGLGLRLIYFSYDVKMKEKGDIPEGYSVSREKKERFSLILESASTNQTSMYLCASTLAGSSYEQYFGPGTRLTVT.

Ten or more counts support this clonotype. The chain recombines TRBV28 with TRBJ2-2; D possibly corresponds to TRBD2 (6 bases). Germline V CDR1 and CDR2: MDHEN, SYDVKM. The CDR3 runs 16 residues. Trimming stripped 3 bases from V and 3 bases from J, with 14 bases between. The DNA for the CDR3 is TGTGCCAGCAGTTTGGCCGGGGGAGGCTACACCGGGGAGCTGTTTTTT. It encodes CASSLAGGGYTGELFF.

This clonotype was counted at least ten times. The CDR3 reads CASSQGLSSGSFTGELFF. CDR3 in DNA: TGTGCCAGCAGCCAAGGACTCTCTAGCGGGAGTTTTACCGGGGAGCTGTTTTTT. The gene calls are TRBV3-1 and TRBJ2-2; the match to TRBD2 covers 10 bases. The trim removed 1 base at V and 5 bases at J, leaving 10 bases unmatched. The CDR3 covers 18 residues. In germline, CDR1 is LGHDT, CDR2 YNNKEL (reference sequence).

This clonotype was observed at least ten times. This chain links TRBV7-2 with TRBJ2-6; D ambiguous. Germline V gives CDR1 SGHTA, CDR2 FQGNSA. Trimming took 5 bases from V and 1 from J, leaving 9 bases between them. The CDR3 runs to 15 residues. CDR3 loop: CASSAKGSGANVLTF. DNA of the CDR3: TGTGCCAGCAGCGCTAAGGGTTCTGGGGCCAACGTCCTGACTTTC.

This clonotype was seen at least ten times. This chain links TRBV12-3 or TRBV12-4 with TRBJ2-2; 8 bases align to TRBD2. This CDR3 has 13 residues. The V gene end was trimmed by 5 bases and the J gene end by 5 bases; junction bases not matched to a gene: 1. The CDR3 DNA sequence: TGTGCCAGCAGTCGGGGGGGGACCGGGGAGCTGTTTTTT. This translates into CASSRGGTGELFF.

The chain employs TRBV21-1 and TRBJ2-1; TRBD2 is the table's D call, not checked against the DNA. TRBV21-1 is reported as a pseudogene. The CDR3 totals 20 residues. The CDR3 loop reads CASSKARRASGISTYNEQFF. CDR3 bases: TGTGCCAGCAGCAAAGCCCGTCGGGCTAGCGGGATATCTACCTACAATGAGCAGTTCTTC.

The CDR3 DNA follows: TGTGCCAGCAGTTACTCCCCCAGGGGGTCGAGCAATGAGCAGTTCTTC. Translating gives CASSYSPRGSSNEQFF. The chain has TRBV6-2 or TRBV6-3 and TRBJ2-1; TRBD1 aligns across 7 bases. Germline CDR1 reads MNHEY; CDR2 reads SVGEGT. V dropped 0 bases and J dropped 6; count of bases not matched to a gene: 8. The CDR3 extends over 16 amino acids.